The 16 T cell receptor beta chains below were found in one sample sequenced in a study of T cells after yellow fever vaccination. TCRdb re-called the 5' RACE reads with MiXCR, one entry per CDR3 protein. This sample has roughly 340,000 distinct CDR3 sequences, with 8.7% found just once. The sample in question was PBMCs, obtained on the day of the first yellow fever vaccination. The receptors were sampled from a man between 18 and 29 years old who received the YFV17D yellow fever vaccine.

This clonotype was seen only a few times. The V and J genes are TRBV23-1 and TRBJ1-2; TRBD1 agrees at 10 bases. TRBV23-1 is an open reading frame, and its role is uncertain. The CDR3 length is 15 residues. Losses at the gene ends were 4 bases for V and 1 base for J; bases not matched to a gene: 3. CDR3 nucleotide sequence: TGCGCCAGCAGTCGGGGGACAGGGGTTAACTATGGCTACACCTTC. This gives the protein CASSRGTGVNYGYTF.

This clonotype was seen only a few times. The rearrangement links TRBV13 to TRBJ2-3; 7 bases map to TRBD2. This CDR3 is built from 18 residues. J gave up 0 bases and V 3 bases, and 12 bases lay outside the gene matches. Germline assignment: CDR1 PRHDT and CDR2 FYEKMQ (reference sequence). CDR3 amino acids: CASSLGVLGRGSTDTQYF. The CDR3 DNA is TGTGCCAGCAGCTTGGGGGTTTTAGGGCGGGGGAGCACAGATACGCAGTATTTT. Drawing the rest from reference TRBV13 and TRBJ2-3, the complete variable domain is AAGVIQSPRHLIKEKRETATLKCYPIPRHDTVYWYQQGPGQDPQFLISFYEKMQSDKGSIPDRFSAQQFSDYHSELNMSSLELGDSALYFCASSLGVLGRGSTDTQYFGPGTRLTVL.

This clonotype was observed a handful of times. CDR3 sequence reads: CASSQGSSGGSARTDTQYF. DNA of the CDR3: TGCGCCAGCAGCCAAGGTTCTAGCGGGGGGTCAGCACGCACAGATACGCAGTATTTT. This chain connects TRBV4-3 to TRBJ2-3; TRBD2 matches 11 bases. The CDR3 totals 19 residues. Per the germline V gene, CDR1 is LGHNA and CDR2 is YSLEER. V shed 1 base, J shed 1 base, and the junction held 10 bases outside the gene matches.

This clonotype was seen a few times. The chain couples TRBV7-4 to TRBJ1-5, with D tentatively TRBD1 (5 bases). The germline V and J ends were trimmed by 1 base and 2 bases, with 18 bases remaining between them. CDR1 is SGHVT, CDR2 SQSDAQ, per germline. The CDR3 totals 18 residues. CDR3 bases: TGTGCCAGCAGCTTAGGAGCGGGACCACTTGGGGGCAATCAGCCCCAGCATTTT. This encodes CASSLGAGPLGGNQPQHF.

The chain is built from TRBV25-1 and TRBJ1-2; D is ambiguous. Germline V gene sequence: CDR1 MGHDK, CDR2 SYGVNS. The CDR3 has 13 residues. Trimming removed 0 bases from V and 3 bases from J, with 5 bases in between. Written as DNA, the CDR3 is TGTGCCAGCAGTGAATATAGCGACTATGGCTACACCTTC. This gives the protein CASSEYSDYGYTF.

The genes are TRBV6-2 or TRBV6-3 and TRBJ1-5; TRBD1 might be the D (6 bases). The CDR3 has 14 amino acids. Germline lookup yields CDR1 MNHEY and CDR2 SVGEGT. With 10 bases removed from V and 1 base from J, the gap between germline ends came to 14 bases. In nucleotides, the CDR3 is TGTGCCACAAGTCGGGACACGAGCAATCAGCCCCAGCATTTT. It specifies CATSRDTSNQPQHF.

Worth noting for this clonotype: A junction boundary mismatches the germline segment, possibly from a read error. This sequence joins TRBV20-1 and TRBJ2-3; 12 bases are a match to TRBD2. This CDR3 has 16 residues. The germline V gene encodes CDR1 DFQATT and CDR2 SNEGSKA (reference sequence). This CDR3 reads CCASLRTSGVTDTQYF. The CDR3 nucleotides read TGCTGTGCTAGCCTCCGGACTAGCGGGGTGACAGATACGCAGTATTTT.

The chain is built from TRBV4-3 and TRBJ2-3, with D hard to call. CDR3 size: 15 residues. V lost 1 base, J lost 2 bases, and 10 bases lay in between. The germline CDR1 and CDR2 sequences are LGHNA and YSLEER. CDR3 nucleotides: TGCGCCAGCAGCCAAGGAAACCGACTCACAGATACGCAGTATTTT. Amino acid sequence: CASSQGNRLTDTQYF.

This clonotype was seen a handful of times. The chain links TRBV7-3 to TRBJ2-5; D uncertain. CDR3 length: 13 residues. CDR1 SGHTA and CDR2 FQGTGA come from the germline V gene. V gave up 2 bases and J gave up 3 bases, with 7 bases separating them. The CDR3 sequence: CASSLEVEETQYF. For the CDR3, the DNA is TGTGCCAGCAGCTTAGAGGTAGAAGAGACCCAGTACTTC.

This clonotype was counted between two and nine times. CDR3 protein: CASSLLWEGEKLFF. In DNA, the CDR3 is TGTGCCAGCAGCTTACTCTGGGAGGGGGAAAAACTGTTTTTT. The chain has TRBV7-9 and TRBJ1-4, with D perhaps TRBD1 (5 bases). Trimming left V 2 bases short and J 8 bases short, with 12 bases between. Germline CDR1 SEHNR, CDR2 FQNEAQ (reference sequence). The length of the CDR3 is 14 residues.

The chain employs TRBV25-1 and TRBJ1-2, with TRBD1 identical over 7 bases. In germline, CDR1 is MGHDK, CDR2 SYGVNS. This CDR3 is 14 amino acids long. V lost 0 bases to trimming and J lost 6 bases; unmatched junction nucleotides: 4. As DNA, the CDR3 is TGTGCCAGCAGTGAATATGCCGACAGGGATGGCTACACCTTC. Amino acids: CASSEYADRDGYTF.

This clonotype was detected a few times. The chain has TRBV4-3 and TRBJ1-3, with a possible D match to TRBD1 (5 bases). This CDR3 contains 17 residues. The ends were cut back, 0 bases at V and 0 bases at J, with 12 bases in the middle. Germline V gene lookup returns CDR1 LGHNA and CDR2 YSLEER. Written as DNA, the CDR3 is TGCGCCAGCAGCCAAGATGATCAGGGAAGCTCTGGAAACACCATATATTTT. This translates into CASSQDDQGSSGNTIYF.

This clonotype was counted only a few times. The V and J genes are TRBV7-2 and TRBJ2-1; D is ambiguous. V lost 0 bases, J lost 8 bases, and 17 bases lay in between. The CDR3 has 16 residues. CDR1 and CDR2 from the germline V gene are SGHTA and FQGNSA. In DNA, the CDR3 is TGTGCCAGCAGCTTAGCTGCCAGACAACCGGTAGATGAGCAGTTCTTC. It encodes CASSLAARQPVDEQFF. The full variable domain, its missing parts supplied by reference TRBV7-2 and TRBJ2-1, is GAGVSQSPSNKVTEKGKDVELRCDPISGHTALYWYRQSLGQGLEFLIYFQGNSAPDKSGLPSDRFSAERTGGSVSTLTIQRTQQEDSAVYLCASSLAARQPVDEQFFGPGTRLTVL.

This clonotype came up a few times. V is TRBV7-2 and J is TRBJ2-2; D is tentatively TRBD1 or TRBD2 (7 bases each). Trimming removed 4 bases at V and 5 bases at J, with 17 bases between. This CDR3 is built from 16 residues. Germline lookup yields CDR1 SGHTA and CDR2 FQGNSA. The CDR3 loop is CASSSLAGGATGELFF. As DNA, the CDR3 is TGTGCCAGCAGCTCGTTAGCAGGGGGGGCAACCGGGGAGCTGTTTTTT.

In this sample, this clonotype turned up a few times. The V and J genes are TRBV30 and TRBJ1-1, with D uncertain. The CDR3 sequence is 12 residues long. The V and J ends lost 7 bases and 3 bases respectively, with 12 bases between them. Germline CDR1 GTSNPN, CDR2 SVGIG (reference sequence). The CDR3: CASSLPYTEAFF. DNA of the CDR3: TGTGCCTCCAGCCTCCCTTACACTGAAGCTTTCTTT.

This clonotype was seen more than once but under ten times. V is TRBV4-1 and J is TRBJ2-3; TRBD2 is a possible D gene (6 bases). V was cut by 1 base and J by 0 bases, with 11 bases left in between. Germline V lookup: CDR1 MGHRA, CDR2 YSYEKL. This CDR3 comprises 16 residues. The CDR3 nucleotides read TGCGCCAGCAGCCAAGTAGCGGACTCTAGCACAGATACGCAGTATTTT. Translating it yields CASSQVADSSTDTQYF.